A single sample gave rise to the 10 T cell receptor beta chains below, sequenced in a study of cytomegalovirus exposure and HLA in healthy donors. The primer mix had 60 Vbeta and 13 Jbeta primers. TCRdb's table, derived via immunoSEQ multiplex PCR, lists solely in-frame clones and lacks some. The data show around 160,000 clones, roughly 80% seen once. The sequenced sample was PBMCs. The receptors here all came from a male donor in good health and CMV-seronegative.

CDR3 loop: CATDRGGSNQPQHF. DNA for the CDR3: TGTGCCACCGATCGGGGGGGGAGCAATCAGCCCCAGCATTTT. V and J are TRBV7-8 and TRBJ1-5, with D possibly TRBD1 on 5 matching bases. Germline loops: CDR1 SGHVS, CDR2 FQNEAQ. The length of the CDR3 is 14 residues. Trimming removed 10 bases from V and 1 base from J, with 14 bases in between. Complete variable domain (other parts from reference TRBV7-8 and TRBJ1-5): GAGVSQSPRYKVAKRGQDVALRCDPISGHVSLFWYQQALGQGPEFLTYFQNEAQLDKSGLPSDRFFAERPEGSVSTLKIQRTQQEDSAVYLCATDRGGSNQPQHFGDGTRLSIL.

This clone was detected only a few times. The chain uses TRBV7-8 and TRBJ2-5; D is possibly TRBD2 (6 bases). With 3 bases removed from V and 4 bases from J, the gap between germline ends came to 9 bases. From germline, CDR1 is SGHVS and CDR2 FQNEAQ. This CDR3 has 13 residues. DNA of the CDR3: TGTGCCAGCAGCTTCGGTAGCGGAGAGACCCAGTACTTC. It specifies CASSFGSGETQYF. Variable domain in full (rest from reference TRBV7-8 and TRBJ2-5): GAGVSQSPRYKVAKRGQDVALRCDPISGHVSLFWYQQALGQGPEFLTYFQNEAQLDKSGLPSDRFFAERPEGSVSTLKIQRTQQEDSAVYLCASSFGSGETQYFGPGTRLLVL.

The V call is TRBV19, the J call TRBJ2-7; no definite D call. The CDR3 runs to 15 residues. Deletions cut 5 bases from V and 6 bases from J, with 20 bases between. The germline gives CDR1 LNHDA, CDR2 SQIVND (reference sequence). The CDR3 DNA follows: TGTGCCAGTAGTCCCTCTTTAGGATCTAGTCCCGAGCAGTACTTC. Its translation: CASSPSLGSSPEQYF.

This clone has only one observation. The J gene is TRBJ2-5, the V gene TRBV9; D possibly corresponds to TRBD2 (6 bases). The CDR3 length is 13 residues. CDR1 SGDLS and CDR2 YYNGEE come from the germline V gene. The V end was cut by 7 bases, the J end by 2 bases, with 12 bases between. CDR3: CASSRGSQETQYF. The CDR3 bases are TGTGCCAGCTCCCGGGGGTCGCAAGAGACCCAGTACTTC.

This rearrangement joins TRBV2 to TRBJ2-2; 8 bases match TRBD1. J was trimmed by 4 bases and V by 6 bases; bases with no gene match: 1. From germline, CDR1 is SNHLY and CDR2 FYNNEI. This CDR3 comprises 13 residues. DNA of the CDR3: TGTGCCAGCAGCGGACAGGGCACCGGGGAGCTGTTTTTT. It encodes CASSGQGTGELFF.

The chain recombines TRBV7-9 with TRBJ1-1; 7 positions match TRBD1. The CDR3 totals 13 residues. Unmatched junction bases numbered 10, after V lost 11 bases and J lost 4 bases. The germline V gene has CDR1 SEHNR and CDR2 FQNEAQ (reference sequence). The chain's CDR3 is CAGRQGSATEAFF. The CDR3 DNA is TGTGCCGGTCGACAGGGATCGGCCACTGAAGCTTTCTTT.

CDR3 residues: CAISEGQGAQSPLHF. Written as DNA, the CDR3 is TGTGCCATCAGTGAGGGGCAGGGGGCTCAATCACCCCTCCACTTT. The chain is built from TRBV10-3 and TRBJ1-6, with 8 bases that match TRBD1. Losses at the gene ends were 2 bases for V and 10 bases for J; bases not matched to a gene: 7. In germline, CDR1 is ENHRY, CDR2 SYGVKD. The CDR3 runs 15 residues.

The chain carries TRBV7-3 and TRBJ2-3, with 10 nucleotides matching TRBD2. V lost 4 bases to trimming and J lost 0 bases; unmatched junction nucleotides: 10. Germline V gene lookup returns CDR1 SGHTA and CDR2 FQGTGA. The CDR3 has 18 amino acids. The chain's CDR3 is CASSYRGTSASSTDTQYF. CDR3 coding DNA: TGTGCCAGCAGCTACAGGGGGACTAGCGCCTCTAGCACAGATACGCAGTATTTT.

This chain joins TRBV6-5 and TRBJ2-6, with TRBD1 matching 7 bases. CDR1 MNHEY and CDR2 SVGAGI come from the germline V gene. V lost 5 bases to trimming and J lost 4 bases; unmatched junction nucleotides: 5. This CDR3 is built from 15 residues. CDR3 nucleotides: TGTGCCAGCAGTGCCGACAGGGCCGGGGCCAACGTCCTGACTTTC. This codes for CASSADRAGANVLTF.

The chain recombines TRBV28 with TRBJ2-3; 8 positions match TRBD2. Germline CDR1 is MDHEN and CDR2 is SYDVKM. V trimming: 7 bases; J trimming: 3 bases; junction bases outside the gene matches: 18. CDR3 length: 18 residues. Here the CDR3 DNA reads TGTGCCAGCACCTTCGCGTCCGGGGCGGGAGGTCGGACAGATACGCAGTATTTT. Its protein product is CASTFASGAGGRTDTQYF.